The 30 T cell receptor beta chains below come from one sample, sequenced in a study of blood T cell repertoires in COVID-19. Here immunoSEQ multiplex PCR was the method, and the copy in TCRdb shows in-frame clones only, minus some. The repertoire has approximately 250,000 clones, roughly 84% of them found once; the top ten carry over 2%. Sequencing was performed on peripheral blood. The receptors were gathered from a man in his forties who had recovered from COVID-19.

This sequence joins TRBV6-1 and TRBJ2-7; a weak D match, TRBD2 (5 bases). Germline V gene data show CDR1 as MNHNS and CDR2 as SASEGT. CDR3 length: 13 residues. With 9 bases removed from V and 9 bases from J, the gap between germline ends came to 21 bases. CDR3 in DNA: TGTGCCAGTTCGAGAGAGCGGTATTCATTGCAGTACTTC. Translated: CASSRERYSLQYF.

The CDR3 spells CASSVTGQGASEQYF. In DNA, the CDR3 is TGTGCCAGCAGCGTTACGGGACAGGGGGCCTCCGAGCAGTACTTC. This chain joins TRBV6-5 and TRBJ2-7; 12 bases agree with TRBD1. The J segment lost 6 bases and the V segment lost 6 bases, leaving 9 bases of the junction unmatched. The germline V gene encodes CDR1 MNHEY and CDR2 SVGAGI. The CDR3 totals 15 residues.

As for this clone: Other nucleotide sequences from this sample produce the same CDR3. The gene calls are TRBV5-4 and TRBJ2-5, with TRBD1 identical over 8 bases. Unmatched junction bases numbered 1, after V lost 2 bases and J lost 1 base. The germline gives CDR1 SGHNT, CDR2 YYREEE (reference sequence). CDR3 length: 14 amino acids. CDR3 residues: CASSLGQGQETQYF. The CDR3 nucleotides are TGTGCCAGCAGCTTAGGACAGGGCCAAGAGACCCAGTACTTC.

The DNA for the CDR3 is TGTGCCAGCATGGGGACGGCGACAGGGCTTTCTAACTATGGCTACACCTTC. As protein: CASMGTATGLSNYGYTF. The genes are TRBV2 and TRBJ1-2, with 7 bases aligning to TRBD1. The germline V gene encodes CDR1 SNHLY and CDR2 FYNNEI. J was trimmed by 0 bases and V by 7 bases; bases with no gene match: 14. This CDR3 comprises 17 residues.

V is TRBV5-1 and J is TRBJ2-1, with 10 bases aligning to TRBD2. Germline CDR1 SGHRS, CDR2 YFSETQ. This CDR3 is built from 14 residues. Trimming removed 2 bases from V and 7 bases from J; junction bases left unmatched: 3. The CDR3 protein is CASSFSGRRNEQFF. CDR3 DNA sequence: TGCGCCAGCAGCTTTAGCGGGAGGAGGAATGAGCAGTTCTTC.

This clone is a singleton in its sample. V usage is TRBV3-1 (or the pseudogene TRBV3-2) and J usage is TRBJ1-2; 8 bases are a match to TRBD1. CDR1 is LGHDT, CDR2 YNNKEL, per germline (reference sequence). There are 15 residues in the CDR3. The V gene end was trimmed by 3 bases and the J gene end by 6 bases; junction bases not matched to a gene: 9. The CDR3 sequence is CASSHRDRGDHGYTF. The CDR3 DNA sequence: TGTGCCAGCAGCCACAGAGACAGGGGAGACCATGGCTACACCTTC.

This chain links TRBV19 with TRBJ1-2, with TRBD1 identical over 7 bases. The CDR3 consists of 15 residues. Germline V lookup: CDR1 LNHDA, CDR2 SQIVND (reference sequence). With V trimmed by 7 bases and J by 2 bases, 10 bases remained unmatched. DNA for the CDR3: TGTGCCAGTACCACCGCCGGCAGGGGGAACTATGGCTACACCTTC. It specifies CASTTAGRGNYGYTF.

A note on this clone: The sample has other DNA sequences that encode this CDR3 too. V is TRBV18 and J is TRBJ2-1; TRBD2 agrees at 10 bases. V lost 5 bases and J lost 7; bases outside the gene matches: 2. Germline CDR1 and CDR2: KGHSH and LQKENI. The length of the CDR3 is 13 residues. The CDR3 reads CASSATSGNEQFF. As DNA, the CDR3 is TGTGCCAGCTCAGCGACTAGCGGGAATGAGCAGTTCTTC.

This clone occurred a few times. The V gene is TRBV9, the J gene TRBJ1-3, with D perhaps matching TRBD1 (5 bases). CDR3 length: 15 amino acids. With 0 bases removed from V and 3 bases from J, the gap between germline ends came to 10 bases. The V gene's germline CDR1 is SGDLS and CDR2 YYNGEE. CDR3 region: CASSVVGRDGNTIYF. Written as DNA, the CDR3 is TGTGCCAGCAGCGTAGTTGGCAGGGATGGAAACACCATATATTTT.

V gene TRBV6-6 combines with J gene TRBJ1-1; TRBD1 aligns across 7 bases. This CDR3 is 14 amino acids long. The V gene's germline CDR1 is MNHNY and CDR2 SVGAGI (reference sequence). The V gene end was trimmed by 4 bases and the J gene end by 1 base; junction bases not matched to a gene: 3. CDR3 in amino acids: CASSSGTANTEAFF. The DNA of the CDR3 is TGTGCCAGCAGTTCCGGGACAGCGAACACTGAAGCTTTCTTT.

V is TRBV28 and J is TRBJ1-2, with D tentatively TRBD1 (5 bases). This CDR3 comprises 16 residues. The V gene's germline CDR1 is MDHEN and CDR2 SYDVKM. Trimming removed 5 bases at V and 2 bases at J, with 18 bases between. The CDR3 coding sequence is TGTGCCAGCAGTCTCCGCGGTTTTGGGGCGAACTATGGCTACACCTTC. Amino acid sequence: CASSLRGFGANYGYTF.

This chain joins TRBV30 and TRBJ2-2, with TRBD2 as a possible D gene (6 bases). Trimming shortened V by 1 base and J by 3 bases, and 12 bases separated the two germline ends. Germline CDR1 reads GTSNPN; CDR2 reads SVGIG (reference sequence). This CDR3 has 15 residues. The CDR3 protein is CAWSDWDSDTGELFF. The CDR3 DNA reads as TGTGCCTGGAGTGACTGGGACTCAGACACCGGGGAGCTGTTTTTT. The variable domain in full, completed from reference TRBV30 and TRBJ2-2, reads SQTIHQWPATLVQPVGSPLSLECTVEGTSNPNLYWYRQAAGRGLQLLFYSVGIGQISSEVPQNLSASRPQDRQFILSSKKLLLSDSGFYLCAWSDWDSDTGELFFGEGSRLTVL.

The chain carries TRBV6-2 or TRBV6-3 and TRBJ2-7; 12 bases align to TRBD2. The germline CDR1 and CDR2 sequences are MNHEY and SVGEGT. V lost 4 bases, J lost 7 bases, and 2 bases stayed unmatched. The CDR3 sequence is 13 residues long. For the CDR3, the DNA is TGTGCCAGCAGTTTTGGACTAGCGGGGGAGCAGTACTTC. It yields the protein CASSFGLAGEQYF.

The chain carries TRBV6-2 or TRBV6-3 and TRBJ2-7; D may be TRBD1 (5 bases). V dropped 6 bases and J dropped 0 bases, with 12 bases sitting between them. Per the germline V gene, CDR1 is MNHEY and CDR2 is SVGEGT. CDR3 size: 14 residues. DNA for the CDR3: TGTGCCAGCAGACCTGGACAATTCTCCTACGAGCAGTACTTC. This encodes CASRPGQFSYEQYF.

CDR3 residues: CASIRTGGRTEAFF. DNA for the CDR3: TGTGCCAGCATCCGAACAGGGGGTCGCACTGAAGCTTTCTTT. V and J are TRBV6-6 and TRBJ1-1, with 8 bases identical to TRBD1. The CDR3 spans 14 residues. V trimming: 7 bases; J trimming: 4 bases; junction bases outside the gene matches: 8. CDR1 and CDR2 from the germline V gene are MNHNY and SVGAGI (reference sequence).

This clone was picked up one time. The chain combines TRBV3-1 (or the pseudogene TRBV3-2) with TRBJ1-5, with D uncertain. The germline CDR1 and CDR2 sequences are LGHDT and YNNKEL (reference sequence). The CDR3 has 13 residues. The germline V and J ends were trimmed by 2 bases and 5 bases, with 7 bases remaining between them. CDR3 protein: CASSQWHDQPQHF. The CDR3 region has the DNA TGTGCCAGCAGCCAATGGCATGATCAGCCCCAGCATTTT.

The genes are TRBV7-8 and TRBJ1-2; D remains ambiguous. CDR1 and CDR2 from the germline V gene are SGHVS and FQNEAQ. Deletions cut 2 bases from V and 4 bases from J, with 8 bases between. The CDR3 is 13 residues long. CDR3 region: CASSLNFIYGYTF. CDR3 nucleotide sequence: TGTGCCAGCAGCTTAAACTTTATCTATGGCTACACCTTC. Full variable domain (rest looked up from reference TRBV7-8 and TRBJ1-2): GAGVSQSPRYKVAKRGQDVALRCDPISGHVSLFWYQQALGQGPEFLTYFQNEAQLDKSGLPSDRFFAERPEGSVSTLKIQRTQQEDSAVYLCASSLNFIYGYTFGSGTRLTVV.

The chain uses TRBV6-5 and TRBJ2-2, with 10 bases aligning to TRBD2. The V and J ends lost 5 bases and 6 bases, in that order; junction bases with no gene match: 6. Germline values: CDR1 MNHEY, CDR2 SVGAGI. The CDR3 has 15 residues. CDR3 amino acids: CASSSGRAGSGELFF. The CDR3, as DNA: TGTGCCAGCAGTAGCGGGAGGGCCGGGTCCGGGGAGCTGTTTTTT.

This chain uses TRBV3-1 (or the pseudogene TRBV3-2) with TRBJ2-7; TRBD1 might be the D (6 bases). Germline V CDR1 and CDR2: LGHDT, YNNKEL (reference sequence). This CDR3 comprises 17 residues. V lost 4 bases and J lost 2, with 21 bases in between. The CDR3 reads CASSRLGAAQYPYEQYF. Written as DNA, the CDR3 is TGTGCCAGCAGCCGGTTGGGGGCAGCCCAATACCCCTACGAGCAGTACTTC.

This chain uses TRBV30 with TRBJ2-3, with 8 bases identical to TRBD2. CDR1 is GTSNPN and CDR2 is SVGIG in the germline V gene (reference sequence). CDR3 size: 15 residues. V was clipped by 5 bases and J by 4 bases; unmatched bases: 11. The CDR3 coding sequence is TGTGCCTGGGCCGCTGGCGGGGGGCGCCCAGATACGCAGTATTTT. It codes for CAWAAGGGRPDTQYF.

The rearrangement joins TRBV5-1 to TRBJ2-3; 7 nucleotides align to TRBD1. Germline CDR1 is SGHRS and CDR2 is YFSETQ. CDR3 length: 16 residues. After removal of 7 bases from V and 0 bases from J, the junction contained 11 bases not matched to a gene. The CDR3 reads CASRWTGQTSTDTQYF. The CDR3 DNA sequence: TGCGCCAGCCGTTGGACGGGACAGACTAGCACAGATACGCAGTATTTT.

The chain is built from TRBV5-8 and TRBJ1-2; D is unclear. Germline lookup yields CDR1 SGHTS and CDR2 YDEGEE. V lost 0 bases to trimming and J lost 4 bases, with 16 bases between them. This CDR3 comprises 16 residues. CDR3: CASSLVGSGRSYGYTF. The CDR3 DNA is TGTGCCAGCAGCTTGGTTGGTTCGGGTCGGAGCTATGGCTACACCTTC.

This chain links TRBV9 with TRBJ2-2; TRBD1 aligns across 11 bases. Germline V gene data show CDR1 as SGDLS and CDR2 as YYNGEE. The CDR3 sequence is 17 residues long. The ends lost 3 bases at V and 9 bases at J; junction bases unmatched: 13. Written as DNA, the CDR3 is TGTGCCAGCAGCGCCCCCCGCGGGACAGGGGGAAGCAGGGAGCTGTTTTTT. Encoded protein: CASSAPRGTGGSRELFF.

The gene calls are TRBV30 and TRBJ2-7, with no clear D. Between the trimmed V and J ends, which lost 4 bases and 7 bases, there was a span of 14 bases. The germline CDR1 and CDR2 sequences are GTSNPN and SVGIG (reference sequence). The CDR3 has 12 residues. The CDR3 DNA reads TGTGCCTGGACCGCGTCGGCAGGAGAGCAGTACTTC. As protein: CAWTASAGEQYF. The entire variable domain, with the rest obtained from reference TRBV30 and TRBJ2-7, is as follows: SQTIHQWPATLVQPVGSPLSLECTVEGTSNPNLYWYRQAAGRGLQLLFYSVGIGQISSEVPQNLSASRPQDRQFILSSKKLLLSDSGFYLCAWTASAGEQYFGPGTRLTVT.

This chain connects TRBV11-3 to TRBJ1-1; 7 bases are shared with TRBD1. There are 16 residues in the CDR3. Germline values: CDR1 SGHNT, CDR2 YENEEA. V lost 5 bases, J lost 8 bases, and 17 bases stayed unmatched. The CDR3 region is CASSLPNRGITPEAFF. CDR3 sequence (DNA): TGTGCCAGCAGCCTCCCGAACAGGGGCATTACCCCCGAAGCTTTCTTT.

The chain is built from TRBV2 and TRBJ2-3, with 10 bases lining up with TRBD2. The CDR3 is 14 residues long. Germline V gene data show CDR1 as SNHLY and CDR2 as FYNNEI. The trim removed 4 bases at V and 6 bases at J, leaving 4 bases unmatched. CDR3 sequence reads: CASSGSGGADTQYF. The CDR3 DNA follows: TGTGCCAGCAGTGGGAGCGGGGGGGCCGATACGCAGTATTTT.

V is TRBV7-2 and J is TRBJ1-4; D remains unclear. CDR1 is SGHTA, CDR2 FQGNSA, per germline. CDR3 length: 15 residues. Trimming took off 5 bases at V and 2 bases at J, with 12 bases between the two ends. The CDR3 DNA sequence: TGTGCCAGCAGCGCTTCGGGGAATACTAATGAAAAACTGTTTTTT. Amino acids: CASSASGNTNEKLFF. Together with reference TRBV7-2 and TRBJ1-4, the CDR3 gives the full variable domain: GAGVSQSPSNKVTEKGKDVELRCDPISGHTALYWYRQSLGQGLEFLIYFQGNSAPDKSGLPSDRFSAERTGGSVSTLTIQRTQQEDSAVYLCASSASGNTNEKLFFGSGTQLSVL.

CDR3 residues: CASSFSVSNTEAFF. In DNA, the CDR3 is TGTGCCAGCAGCTTCTCCGTTTCGAACACTGAAGCTTTCTTT. The chain combines TRBV11-2 with TRBJ1-1; D remains ambiguous. V lost 3 bases and J lost 1, with 9 bases in between. This CDR3 is built from 14 residues. Looked up from germline, CDR1 is SGHAT and CDR2 is FQNNGV.

The chain has TRBV20-1 and TRBJ2-1; 13 bases agree with TRBD2. CDR1 is DFQATT, CDR2 SNEGSKA, per germline (reference sequence). The CDR3 contains 15 residues. With 3 bases clipped from V and 7 bases from J, the junction kept 6 bases outside the gene matches. This chain's CDR3 is CSASPRTSGSNEQFF. The CDR3 region has the DNA TGCAGTGCTAGTCCGAGGACTAGCGGGAGTAATGAGCAGTTCTTC.

This chain connects TRBV10-3 to TRBJ2-4, with 14 bases that match TRBD2. CDR1 is ENHRY and CDR2 is SYGVKD in the germline V gene. The CDR3 consists of 17 residues. V shed 10 bases, J shed 4 bases, and the junction held 12 bases outside the gene matches. The CDR3 here is CASTPGTSGSGKNIQYF. The CDR3 DNA follows: TGTGCCAGCACGCCCGGGACTAGCGGGAGCGGGAAAAACATTCAGTACTTC.